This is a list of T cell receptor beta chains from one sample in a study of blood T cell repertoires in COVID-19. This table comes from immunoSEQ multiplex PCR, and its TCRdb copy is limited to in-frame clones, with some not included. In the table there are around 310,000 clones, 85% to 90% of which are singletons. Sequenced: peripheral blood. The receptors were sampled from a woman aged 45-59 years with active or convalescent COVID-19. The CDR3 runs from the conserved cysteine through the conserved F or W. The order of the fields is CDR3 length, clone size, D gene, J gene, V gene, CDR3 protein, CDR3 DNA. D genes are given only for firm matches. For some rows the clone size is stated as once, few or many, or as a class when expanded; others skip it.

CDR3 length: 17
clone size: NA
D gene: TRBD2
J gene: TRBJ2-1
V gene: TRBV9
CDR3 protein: CASSVGTGTTDYNEQFF
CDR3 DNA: TGTGCCAGCAGCGTAGGCACCGGGACTACCGACTACAATGAGCAGTTCTTC

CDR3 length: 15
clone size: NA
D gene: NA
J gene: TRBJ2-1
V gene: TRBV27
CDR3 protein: CASSATGSSYNEQFF
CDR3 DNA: TGTGCCAGCAGTGCGACAGGCAGCTCCTACAATGAGCAGTTCTTC

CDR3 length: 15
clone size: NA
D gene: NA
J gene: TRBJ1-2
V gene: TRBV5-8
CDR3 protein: CASSAYSGVNYGYTF
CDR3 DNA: TGTGCCAGCAGCGCTTATTCAGGGGTCAACTATGGCTACACCTTC

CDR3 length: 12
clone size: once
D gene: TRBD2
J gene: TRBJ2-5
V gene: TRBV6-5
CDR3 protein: CASMIAGGSQYF
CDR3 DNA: TGTGCCAGCATGATAGCGGGGGGGTCCCAGTACTTC

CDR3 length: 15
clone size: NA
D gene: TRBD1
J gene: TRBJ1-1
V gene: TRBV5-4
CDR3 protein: CASSERTGRVTEAFF
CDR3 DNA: TGTGCCAGCAGCGAACGGACAGGGAGGGTAACTGAAGCTTTCTTT

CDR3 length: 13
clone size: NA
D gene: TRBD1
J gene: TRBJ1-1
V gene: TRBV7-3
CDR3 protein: CASSRNTGGEAFF
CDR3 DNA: TGTGCCAGCAGCCGAAATACAGGGGGAGAAGCTTTCTTT

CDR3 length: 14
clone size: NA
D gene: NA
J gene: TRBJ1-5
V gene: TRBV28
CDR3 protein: CASRQAYSNQPQHF
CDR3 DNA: TGTGCCAGCCGCCAGGCATATAGCAATCAGCCCCAGCATTTT

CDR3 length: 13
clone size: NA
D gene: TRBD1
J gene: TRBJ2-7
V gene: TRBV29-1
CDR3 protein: CSVGGTGSYEQYF
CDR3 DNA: TGCAGCGTTGGGGGGACAGGGTCCTACGAGCAGTACTTC

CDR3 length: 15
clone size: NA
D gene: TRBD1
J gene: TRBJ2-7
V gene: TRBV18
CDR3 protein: CASSPPGQGKGEQYF
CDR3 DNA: TGTGCCAGCTCACCACCGGGACAGGGGAAAGGCGAGCAGTACTTC

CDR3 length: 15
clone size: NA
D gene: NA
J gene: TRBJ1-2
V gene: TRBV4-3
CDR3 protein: CASSPKGGVNYGYTF
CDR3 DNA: TGCGCCAGCAGCCCGAAGGGAGGGGTTAACTATGGCTACACCTTC

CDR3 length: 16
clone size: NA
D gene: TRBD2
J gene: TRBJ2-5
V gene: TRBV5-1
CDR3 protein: CASSLVPSGGQETQYF
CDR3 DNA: TGCGCCAGCAGCTTGGTTCCTAGCGGGGGACAAGAGACCCAGTACTTC

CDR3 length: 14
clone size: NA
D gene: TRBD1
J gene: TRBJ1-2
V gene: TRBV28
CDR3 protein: CASSLSGGEKSFHF
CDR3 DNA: TGTGCCAGCAGTTTGTCAGGGGGCGAGAAATCTTTCCACTTC

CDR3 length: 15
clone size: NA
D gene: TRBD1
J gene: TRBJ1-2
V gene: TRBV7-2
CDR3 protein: CASSLRTGGDYGYTF
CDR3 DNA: TGTGCCAGCAGCCTCAGGACAGGGGGGGACTATGGCTACACCTTC

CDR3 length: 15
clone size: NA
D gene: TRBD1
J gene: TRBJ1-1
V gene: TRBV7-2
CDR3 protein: CASSLIARGLTEAFF
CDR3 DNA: TGTGCCAGCAGCTTAATAGCCAGGGGGCTGACTGAAGCTTTCTTT

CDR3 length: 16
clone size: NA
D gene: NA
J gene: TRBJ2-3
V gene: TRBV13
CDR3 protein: CASSSGPRGGTDTQYF
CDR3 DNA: TGTGCCAGCAGCTCTGGGCCACGCGGGGGCACAGATACGCAGTATTTT

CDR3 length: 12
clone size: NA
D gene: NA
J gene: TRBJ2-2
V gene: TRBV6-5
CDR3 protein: CASITRAGELFF
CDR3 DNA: TGTGCCAGTATAACTAGGGCCGGGGAGCTGTTTTTT

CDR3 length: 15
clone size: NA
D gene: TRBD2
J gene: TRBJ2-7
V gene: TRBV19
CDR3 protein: CASIAGTSGSYEQYF
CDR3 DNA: TGTGCCAGTATCGCCGGGACTAGCGGCTCCTACGAGCAGTACTTC

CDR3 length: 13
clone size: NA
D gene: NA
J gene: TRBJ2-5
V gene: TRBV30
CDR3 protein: CAWSPGYQETQYF
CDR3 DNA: TGTGCCTGGAGCCCAGGGTACCAAGAGACCCAGTACTTC

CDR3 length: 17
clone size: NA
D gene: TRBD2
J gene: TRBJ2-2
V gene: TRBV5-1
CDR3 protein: CASSLWAAGANTGELFF
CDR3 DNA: TGCGCCAGCAGCTTGTGGGCTGCGGGAGCGAACACCGGGGAGCTGTTTTTT

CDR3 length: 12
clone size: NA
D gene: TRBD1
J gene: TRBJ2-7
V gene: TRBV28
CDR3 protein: CASSGTAYEQYF
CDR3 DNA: TGTGCCAGCAGCGGGACAGCCTACGAGCAGTACTTC

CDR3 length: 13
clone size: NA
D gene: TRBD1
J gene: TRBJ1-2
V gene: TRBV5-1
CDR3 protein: CASSETGAYGYTF
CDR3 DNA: TGCGCCAGCAGCGAGACAGGGGCCTATGGCTACACCTTC

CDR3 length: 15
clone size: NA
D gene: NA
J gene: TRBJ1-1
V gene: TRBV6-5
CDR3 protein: CASSREAVGVTEAFF
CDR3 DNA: TGTGCCAGCAGCCGCGAGGCGGTTGGAGTCACTGAAGCTTTCTTT

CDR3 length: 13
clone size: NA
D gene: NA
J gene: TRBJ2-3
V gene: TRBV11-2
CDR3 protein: CASSTHGGNTQYF
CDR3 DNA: TGTGCCAGCAGCACCCATGGGGGGAATACGCAGTATTTT